Listed here is a single T cell receptor beta chain. The antigen is unknown. The data stem from a study of radiation and T cells in renal cell carcinoma. Study-wide context: Nephrectomy followed 15 Gy stereotactic body radiation by 4 weeks. General study points: Without pretreatment biopsies, baseline tumor clonotype presence was undetermined. From baseline, blood top tumor clonotypes peaked at 2 weeks post-radiation.

Sequencing was performed with immunoSEQ multiplex PCR; in TCRdb, only in-frame clones are kept and a portion is missing. The table records more than 75,000 clones, over 65% of them present only once. Time point denoted: baseline pretreatment blood. Specified treatment: 15 Gy SBRT to primary tumor, nephrectomy 4 weeks later. Germline V gives CDR1 ENHRY, CDR2 SYGVKD. The V segment lost 5 bases and the J segment 5 bases; nucleotides outside the gene matches: 1. The CDR3 sequence is 13 residues long. This TCR was recovered from a man aged 60-69 years with renal cell carcinoma. The specimen comprised blood, sampled from a patient whose treatment included radiotherapy and nephrectomy. V and J are TRBV10-3 and TRBJ2-3; TRBD2 matches at 10 bases. The CDR3 protein is CAISSGREDTQYF. DNA of the CDR3: TGTGCCATCAGTAGCGGGAGGGAAGATACGCAGTATTTT.